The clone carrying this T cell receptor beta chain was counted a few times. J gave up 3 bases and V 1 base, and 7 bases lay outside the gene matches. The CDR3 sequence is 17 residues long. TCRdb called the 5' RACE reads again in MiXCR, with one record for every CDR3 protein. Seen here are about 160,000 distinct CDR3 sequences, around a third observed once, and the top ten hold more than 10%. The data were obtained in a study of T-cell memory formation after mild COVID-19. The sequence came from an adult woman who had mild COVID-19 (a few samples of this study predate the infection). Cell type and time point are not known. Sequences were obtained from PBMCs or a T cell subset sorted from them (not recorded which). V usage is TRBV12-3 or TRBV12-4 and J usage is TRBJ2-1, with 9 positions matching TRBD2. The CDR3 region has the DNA TGTGCCAGCAGTTTAGGGAGCGGGGGGACCCTCTACAATGAGCAGTTCTTC. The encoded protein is CASSLGSGGTLYNEQFF.